Listed below are T cell receptor beta chains from one sample, sequenced in a study of identical twins. TCRdb passed the 5' RACE reads through MiXCR, listing each CDR3 protein once. This table holds some 1,600,000 distinct CDR3 sequences, about 30% found once. What was sequenced was cord blood. The receptors were sampled from a newborn girl in good health. CDR3s include the opening cysteine and the closing phenylalanine or tryptophan. A D gene is named only where the DNA matches it firmly. Clone size, where shown, is once, few, many, or a class for clones that have expanded.

d_call	clone_size	v_call	j_call	cdr3_nt	cdr3_aa
TRBD1	-	TRBV7-8	TRBJ1-2	TGTGCCAGCAGCTCCACATTACAGACAGGGGGGATTGGCTACACCTTC	CASSSTLQTGGIGYTF
-	-	TRBV10-3	TRBJ2-5	TGTGCCACCAGGCAAAAGTCGGAGACCCAGTACTTC	CATRQKSETQYF
TRBD2	-	TRBV3-1	TRBJ2-3	TGTGCCAGCAGCCAAGGTCTAGCGGGGGCCTTGAGCACAGATACGCAGTATTTT	CASSQGLAGALSTDTQYF
-	few	TRBV20-1	TRBJ2-3	TGCAGTGCTAGAGGGAGGACGCAGTATTTT	CSARGRTQYF
-	many	TRBV29-1	TRBJ1-5	TGCAGCGTTCGGGACGGCAATCAGCCCCAGCATTTT	CSVRDGNQPQHF
TRBD1	many	TRBV12-3/TRBV12-4	TRBJ2-7	TGTGCCAGCAGTTTAATGTGGAACAGGGGGTCCTACCCAGCCTACGAGCAGTACTTC	CASSLMWNRGSYPAYEQYF
-	few	TRBV6-5	TRBJ1-5	TGTGCCAGCAGTTACTCGCGGGGGCGAGATCAGCCCCAGCATTTT	CASSYSRGRDQPQHF
-	-	TRBV2	TRBJ2-1	TGTGCCAGCAGATTTTATGAGCAGTTCTTC	CASRFYEQFF
-	-	TRBV4-1	TRBJ2-3	TGCGCCAGCAGCCGATTAGCCCTCACAGATACGCAGTATTTT	CASSRLALTDTQYF
TRBD1	-	TRBV20-1	TRBJ1-1	TGCAGTGCTAGACCCCAGGGGGCGCGGGTGAACACTGAAGCTTTCTTT	CSARPQGARVNTEAFF
TRBD2	-	TRBV3-1	TRBJ2-3	TGTGCCAGCAGCCGAGGGACTAGCGGGTACACAGATACGCAGTATTTT	CASSRGTSGYTDTQYF
TRBD2	-	TRBV10-3	TRBJ2-5	TGTGCCATCGGTCCCGGGAGGCGGGAGACCCAGTACTTC	CAIGPGRRETQYF
TRBD2	-	TRBV2	TRBJ2-1	TGTGCCAGCTTGCCGGGACTAGCGGGGATGAATGAGCAGTTCTTC	CASLPGLAGMNEQFF
TRBD2	few	TRBV20-1	TRBJ2-3	TGCAGTGCTAGCGGGGTGGGTAGCGGGCCCTCGGAGTATTTT	CSASGVGSGPSEYF
-	few	TRBV6-1	TRBJ2-7	TGTGCCAGCATTCCAGGGGAGGTTCCCTCCTACGAGCAGTACTTC	CASIPGEVPSYEQYF
TRBD1	few	TRBV4-1	TRBJ1-4	TGCGCCAGCAGCCATCCCCGAGGACAGGGGGAAAAACTGTTTTTT	CASSHPRGQGEKLFF
-	few	TRBV21-1	TRBJ1-2	TGTGCCAGCATGGTAAGGGGTATCGGCTACACCTTC	CASMVRGIGYTF
-	-	TRBV9	TRBJ1-2	TGTGCCAGCAGCCCCTCGGGGAGAATGGATAACTATGGCTACACCTTC	CASSPSGRMDNYGYTF
TRBD2	few	TRBV20-1	TRBJ2-7	TGCAGTTCGGAGCGGGAGGGCTACGAGCAGTACTTC	CSSEREGYEQYF
-	few	TRBV12-3/TRBV12-4	TRBJ2-7	TGTGCCAGCAGTTTCCGACCCCGGGTTGACTACGAGCAGTACTTC	CASSFRPRVDYEQYF
-	-	TRBV20-1	TRBJ1-5	TGCAGTGCCCAAAGGGACTTTTCGGTGTTTAACAATCAGCCCCAGCATTTT	CSAQRDFSVFNNQPQHF
-	few	TRBV20-1	TRBJ2-3	TGCAGTGTCCGCGGGCCCACCGGCGATACGCAGTATTTT	CSVRGPTGDTQYF
-	few	TRBV19	TRBJ2-3	TGTGCCAGTAGTATAGCCCTCCGTGATACGCAGTATTTT	CASSIALRDTQYF
TRBD1	few	TRBV25-1	TRBJ2-4	TGTGCCAGCAGCGGTCCGGGACAGGGGGCTTCCATTCAGTACTTC	CASSGPGQGASIQYF
TRBD1	once	TRBV6-1	TRBJ1-2	TGTGCCAGCACCTGGGACAGAGCTAACCATGGCTACACCTTC	CASTWDRANHGYTF
-	many	TRBV6-5	TRBJ2-1	TGTGCCAGCGCCGGACGGAACTCCTACAATGAGCAGTTCTTC	CASAGRNSYNEQFF
-	-	TRBV7-9	TRBJ2-5	TGTGCCAGCAGCTTACCAGCGGGTACCCAAGAGACCCAGTACTTC	CASSLPAGTQETQYF
-	-	TRBV5-1	TRBJ2-2	TGCGCCAGCAGCTTAAAAGCGACCGGGGAGCTGTTTTTT	CASSLKATGELFF
-	-	TRBV25-1	TRBJ2-1	TGTGCCAGCAGTGTACGGACTCTCGATGAGCAGTTCTTC	CASSVRTLDEQFF
-	few	TRBV10-2	TRBJ2-1	TGCGCCAGCATTGGGCAGGGGTACAATGAGCAGTTCTTC	CASIGQGYNEQFF
-	-	TRBV18	TRBJ1-2	TGTGCCAGCTCCCCCTTATTGACGGATCCCTATGGCTACACCTTC	CASSPLLTDPYGYTF
TRBD1	-	TRBV7-9	TRBJ2-7	TGTGCCAGCAGCTCGCGTCCCGGGACAGGGCCCGAGCAGTACTTC	CASSSRPGTGPEQYF
TRBD2	-	TRBV20-1	TRBJ2-7	TGCAGTGCTAGATTGAGCGGGAGACTCTACGAGCAGTACTTC	CSARLSGRLYEQYF
-	-	TRBV4-1	TRBJ1-5	TGCGCCAGCAGCCGCGGGACCGTTAGCGGTCAGCCCCAGCATTTT	CASSRGTVSGQPQHF
-	few	TRBV2	TRBJ2-5	TGTGCCAGCAGTGAAGTGCGGCAAGAGACCCAGTACTTC	CASSEVRQETQYF
-	few	TRBV6-5	TRBJ1-1	TGTGCCAGCAGTTACTCGGAGGACACTGAAGCTTTCTTT	CASSYSEDTEAFF
-	-	TRBV12-3/TRBV12-4	TRBJ1-1	TGTGCCAGCAGTTTGTTAGTTGGGGGTCCTGAAGCTTTCTTT	CASSLLVGGPEAFF
-	-	TRBV20-1	TRBJ1-2	-	CSARWGVNYGCTF
TRBD2	many	TRBV12-3/TRBV12-4	TRBJ2-3	TGTGCCAGCACTTTCCACCTAGCGGGGGAGGGATCAGATACGCAGTATTTT	CASTFHLAGEGSDTQYF
TRBD2	-	TRBV12-3/TRBV12-4	TRBJ2-7	TGTGCCAGCAGTCCAACTAGCGCGGTGCCCTACGAGCAGTACTTC	CASSPTSAVPYEQYF
-	-	TRBV5-1	TRBJ1-5	TGCGCCAGCAGCTTGACGGCAGGGGATCAGCCCCAGCATTTT	CASSLTAGDQPQHF
-	-	TRBV20-1	TRBJ1-1	TGCAGTGCTAGAGACGTTGCCGCTTTCTTT	CSARDVAAFF
TRBD1	few	TRBV10-3	TRBJ1-1	TGTGCCATCAGTACCGGACAGGGGAACACTGAAGCTTTCTTT	CAISTGQGNTEAFF
-	-	TRBV20-1	TRBJ2-3	TGCAGTGCAGTACCCGACGGGACAGATACGCAGTATTTT	CSAVPDGTDTQYF
-	-	TRBV3-1	TRBJ2-2	TGTGCCAGCAGCCAGCTAGCAGATTACACCGGGGAGCTGTTTTTT	CASSQLADYTGELFF
TRBD2	-	TRBV12-3/TRBV12-4	TRBJ2-7	TGTGCCAGCAGACACCTAGCGGGGGGCCCTACCTACGAGCAGTACTTC	CASRHLAGGPTYEQYF
-	-	TRBV7-7	TRBJ2-3	TGTGCCAGCAGCTTAACCTACAGGGTAGGGGATACGCGGTATTTT	CASSLTYRVGDTRYF
TRBD2	few	TRBV24-1	TRBJ2-3	TGTGCCACCAGTGGCCCACTAGCGGGAGTTTCCGATACGCAGTATTTT	CATSGPLAGVSDTQYF
-	many	TRBV14	TRBJ2-3	TGTGCCAGCAGCTACTGGTTGGGCACAGATACGCAGTATTTT	CASSYWLGTDTQYF
TRBD1	many	TRBV27	TRBJ1-4	TGTGCCAGCAGCTTAGGGACAGGGGTTGAAAAACTGTTTTTT	CASSLGTGVEKLFF
-	few	TRBV7-2	TRBJ2-5	TGTGCCAGCAGCTTTGGGGAACAAGAGACCCAGTACTTC	CASSFGEQETQYF
TRBD2	-	TRBV5-6	TRBJ2-1	TGTGCCAGCAGCCGGATACGTAGCGGGAGTTTTGAGCAGTTCTTC	CASSRIRSGSFEQFF
TRBD1	-	TRBV27	TRBJ2-7	TGTGCCAGCAGCGACCCCTACAGGGGCTACGAGCAGTACTTC	CASSDPYRGYEQYF
-	few	TRBV7-2	TRBJ2-4	TGTGCCAGCAGCTTAGTCCCTTCAGGGACGGGAAACATTCAGTACTTC	CASSLVPSGTGNIQYF
TRBD2	-	TRBV7-2	TRBJ2-1	TGTGCCAGCAGCTTAAGTGGACTAGCGGGTTACGAGCAGTTCTTC	CASSLSGLAGYEQFF
-	few	TRBV28	TRBJ1-2	TGTGCCAGCAGTTCAGGCCAAACAGGGAACTATGGCTACACCTTC	CASSSGQTGNYGYTF
-	many	TRBV10-3	TRBJ1-5	TGTGCCATCAGTGCCACAGGGAGGAATCAGCCCCAGCATTTT	CAISATGRNQPQHF